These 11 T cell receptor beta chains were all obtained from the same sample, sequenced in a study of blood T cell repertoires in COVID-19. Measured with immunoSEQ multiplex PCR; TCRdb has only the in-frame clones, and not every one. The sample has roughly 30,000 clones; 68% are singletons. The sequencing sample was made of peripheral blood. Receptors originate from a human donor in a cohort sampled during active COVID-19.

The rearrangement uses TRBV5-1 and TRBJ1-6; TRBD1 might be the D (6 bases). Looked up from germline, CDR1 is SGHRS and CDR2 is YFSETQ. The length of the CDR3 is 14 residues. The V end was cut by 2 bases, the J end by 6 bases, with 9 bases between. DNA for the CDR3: TGCGCCAGCAGCTTATCAGGGGTTAATTCACCCCTCCACTTT. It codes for CASSLSGVNSPLHF.

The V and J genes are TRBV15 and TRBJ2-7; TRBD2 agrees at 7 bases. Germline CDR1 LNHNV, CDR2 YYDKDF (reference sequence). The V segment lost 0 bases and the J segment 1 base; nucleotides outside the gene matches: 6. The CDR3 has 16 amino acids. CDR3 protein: CATSRDRTSGSYEQYF. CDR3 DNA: TGTGCCACCAGCAGAGATCGGACTAGTGGTTCCTACGAGCAGTACTTC.

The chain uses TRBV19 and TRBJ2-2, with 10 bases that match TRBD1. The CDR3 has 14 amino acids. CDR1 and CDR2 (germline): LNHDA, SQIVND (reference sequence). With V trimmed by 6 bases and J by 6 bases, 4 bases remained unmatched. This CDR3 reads CASSPGTGAGELFF. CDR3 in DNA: TGTGCCAGTAGCCCGGGGACAGGGGCCGGGGAGCTGTTTTTT.

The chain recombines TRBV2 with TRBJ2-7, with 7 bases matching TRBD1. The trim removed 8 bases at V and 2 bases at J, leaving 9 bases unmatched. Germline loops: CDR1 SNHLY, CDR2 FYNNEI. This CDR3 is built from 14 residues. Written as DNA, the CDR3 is TGTGCCAGCCGACAGGGCATCGAAGCCTACGAGCAGTACTTC. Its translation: CASRQGIEAYEQYF. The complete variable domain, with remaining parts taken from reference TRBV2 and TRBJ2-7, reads EPEVTQTPSHQVTQMGQEVILRCVPISNHLYFYWYRQILGQKVEFLVSFYNNEISEKSEIFDDQFSVERPDGSNFTLKIRSTKLEDSAMYFCASRQGIEAYEQYFGPGTRLTVT.

The CDR3 DNA reads TGTGCCAGCAGCGTAGGGGGACTAGCGGGGCTCGAGCAGTACTTC. Its translation is CASSVGGLAGLEQYF. The chain combines TRBV9 with TRBJ2-7; 13 bases align to TRBD2. Germline CDR1 and CDR2: SGDLS and YYNGEE. The length of the CDR3 is 15 residues. The V gene end was trimmed by 0 bases and the J gene end by 6 bases; junction bases not matched to a gene: 3.

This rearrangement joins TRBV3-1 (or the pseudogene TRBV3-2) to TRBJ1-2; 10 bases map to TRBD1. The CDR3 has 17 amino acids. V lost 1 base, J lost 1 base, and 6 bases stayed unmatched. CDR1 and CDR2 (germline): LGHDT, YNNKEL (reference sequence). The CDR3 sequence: CASSQVRDRGDNYGYTF. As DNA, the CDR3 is TGTGCCAGCAGCCAAGTTAGGGACAGGGGTGATAACTATGGCTACACCTTC.

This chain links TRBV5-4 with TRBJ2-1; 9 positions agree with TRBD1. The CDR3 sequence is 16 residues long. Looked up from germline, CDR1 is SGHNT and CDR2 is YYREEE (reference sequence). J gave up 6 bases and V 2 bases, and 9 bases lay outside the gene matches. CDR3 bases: TGTGCCAGCAGCTTTGGGGAACGGGGACAGGGCAATGAGCAGTTCTTC. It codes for CASSFGERGQGNEQFF.

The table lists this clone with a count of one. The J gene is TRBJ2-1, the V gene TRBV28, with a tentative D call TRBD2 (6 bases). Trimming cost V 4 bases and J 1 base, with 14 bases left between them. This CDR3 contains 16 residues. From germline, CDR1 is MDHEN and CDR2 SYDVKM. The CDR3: CASSSPSAGSYNEQFF. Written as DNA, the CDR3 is TGTGCCAGCAGTTCCCCTAGCGCGGGTTCCTACAATGAGCAGTTCTTC.

Written as DNA, the CDR3 is TGCGCCAGCAGCCAAGAAGAAAGGGGGTCCTACGAGCAGTACTTC. As protein: CASSQEERGSYEQYF. The chain couples TRBV4-3 to TRBJ2-7; weak D call: TRBD1 (6 bases). CDR1 LGHNA and CDR2 YSLEER come from the germline V gene. Trimming left V 0 bases short and J 1 base short, with 10 bases between. The CDR3 length is 15 residues.

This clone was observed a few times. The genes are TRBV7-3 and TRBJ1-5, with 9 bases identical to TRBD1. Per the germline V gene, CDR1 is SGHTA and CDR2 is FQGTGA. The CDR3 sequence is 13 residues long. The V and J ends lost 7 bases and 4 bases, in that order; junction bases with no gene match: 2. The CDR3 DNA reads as TGTGCCAGCACGGACAGGGGAAATCAGCCCCAGCATTTT. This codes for CASTDRGNQPQHF.

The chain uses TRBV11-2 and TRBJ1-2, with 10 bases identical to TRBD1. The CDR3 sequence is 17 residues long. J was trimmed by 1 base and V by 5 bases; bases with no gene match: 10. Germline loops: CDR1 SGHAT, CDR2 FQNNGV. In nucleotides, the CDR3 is TGTGCCAGCAGCCCCCTGTCACGGACAGGGGGTAACTATGGCTACACCTTC. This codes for CASSPLSRTGGNYGYTF.